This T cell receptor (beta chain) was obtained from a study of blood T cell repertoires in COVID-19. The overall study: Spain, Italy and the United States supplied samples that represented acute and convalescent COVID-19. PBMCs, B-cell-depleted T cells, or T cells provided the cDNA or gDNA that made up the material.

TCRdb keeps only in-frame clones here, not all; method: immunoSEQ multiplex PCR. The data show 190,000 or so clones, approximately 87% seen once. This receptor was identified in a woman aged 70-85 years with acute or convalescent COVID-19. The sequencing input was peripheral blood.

CDR3 amino acids: CASSGGQGFREQYF. DNA of the CDR3: TGTGCCAGCAGCGGCGGACAGGGTTTTCGCGAGCAGTACTTC. The chain carries TRBV9 and TRBJ2-7; 8 bases map to TRBD1. The CDR3 runs 14 residues. CDR1 and CDR2 (germline): SGDLS, YYNGEE. V dropped 3 bases and J dropped 6; count of bases not matched to a gene: 8.